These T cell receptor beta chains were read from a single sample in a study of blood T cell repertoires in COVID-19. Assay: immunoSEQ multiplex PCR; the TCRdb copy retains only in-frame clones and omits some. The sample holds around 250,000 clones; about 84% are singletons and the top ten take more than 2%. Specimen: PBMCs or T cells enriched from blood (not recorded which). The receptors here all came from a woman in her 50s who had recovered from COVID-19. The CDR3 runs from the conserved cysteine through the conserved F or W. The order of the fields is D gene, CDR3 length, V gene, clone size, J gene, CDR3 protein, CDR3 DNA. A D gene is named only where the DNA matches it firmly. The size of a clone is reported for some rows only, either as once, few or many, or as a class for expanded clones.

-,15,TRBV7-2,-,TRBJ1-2,CASSLGSGGATGYTF,TGTGCCAGCAGCTTAGGATCTGGGGGGGCGACTGGCTACACCTTC
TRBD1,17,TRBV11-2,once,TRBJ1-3,CASSTPTGYLSGNTIYF,TGTGCCAGCAGCACCCCGACAGGGTATCTTTCTGGAAACACCATATATTTT
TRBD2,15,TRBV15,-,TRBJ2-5,CATSRGASGEGTQYF,TGTGCCACCAGCAGAGGTGCTAGCGGGGAAGGGACCCAGTACTTC
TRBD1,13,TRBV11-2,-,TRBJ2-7,CASSTQTGGEQYF,TGTGCCAGCAGCACTCAAACAGGGGGCGAGCAGTACTTC
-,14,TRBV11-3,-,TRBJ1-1,CASSFGVQNTEAFF,TGTGCCAGCAGCTTTGGTGTACAGAACACTGAAGCTTTCTTT
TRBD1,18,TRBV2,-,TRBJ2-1,CASRELAGQVSSYNEQFF,TGTGCCAGCAGGGAACTCGCTGGACAGGTGAGCTCCTACAATGAGCAGTTCTTC
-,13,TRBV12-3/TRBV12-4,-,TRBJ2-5,CASSGRIPETQYF,TGTGCCAGCAGTGGGAGGATTCCGGAGACCCAGTACTTC
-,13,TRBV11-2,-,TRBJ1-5,CASSLVANQPQHF,TGTGCCAGCAGCTTAGTAGCGAATCAGCCCCAGCATTTT
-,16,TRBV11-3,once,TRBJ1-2,CASSLAGIRGGYGYTF,TGTGCCAGCAGCTTAGCCGGTATACGGGGGGGCTATGGCTACACCTTC
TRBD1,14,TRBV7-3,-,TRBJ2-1,CASSPQPTGIEQFF,TGTGCCAGCAGCCCGCAACCGACAGGGATTGAGCAGTTCTTC
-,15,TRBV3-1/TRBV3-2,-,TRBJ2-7,CASSQDNSLSYEQYF,TGTGCCAGCAGCCAAGATAACTCACTCTCCTACGAGCAGTACTTC
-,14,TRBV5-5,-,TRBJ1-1,CASSLEGMNTEAFF,TGTGCCAGCAGCTTAGAGGGAATGAACACTGAAGCTTTCTTT
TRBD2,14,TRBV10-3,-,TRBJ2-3,CASQGGLVTDTQYF,TGTGCCTCCCAAGGTGGACTAGTCACAGATACGCAGTATTTT
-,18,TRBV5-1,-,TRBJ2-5,CASSFRAGWFGVQETQYF,TGCGCCAGCAGCTTTAGGGCAGGGTGGTTTGGGGTACAAGAGACCCAGTACTTC
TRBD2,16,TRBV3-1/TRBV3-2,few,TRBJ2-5,CASSQTIAGGQETQYF,TGTGCCAGCAGCCAAACTATAGCGGGGGGACAAGAGACCCAGTACTTC
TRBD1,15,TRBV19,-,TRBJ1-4,CASRPGTGGNEKLFF,TGTGCCAGCAGACCCGGGACAGGGGGAAATGAAAAACTGTTTTTT
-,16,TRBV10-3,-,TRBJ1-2,CAISDQTGPPNYGYTF,TGTGCCATCAGTGATCAGACAGGACCGCCTAACTATGGCTACACCTTC
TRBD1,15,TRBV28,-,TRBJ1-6,CASSSSGTGSSPLHF,TGTGCCAGCAGTTCATCCGGGACAGGGAGCTCACCCCTCCACTTT
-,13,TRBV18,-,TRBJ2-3,CASSPPGTDTQYF,TGTGCCAGCTCACCACCCGGCACAGATACGCAGTATTTT
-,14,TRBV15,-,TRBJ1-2,CATSRNRANYGYTF,TGTGCCACCAGCCGAAACAGAGCTAACTATGGCTACACCTTC